One sample yielded the 29 T cell receptor beta chains listed below, sequenced in a study of CD4+ T cells in melanoma. Assay: immunoSEQ multiplex PCR; the TCRdb copy retains only in-frame clones and omits some. The sample shows 140,000 or so clones, about 90% of them seen only once. The receptors derive from a human donor with melanoma.

V gene TRBV6-5 combines with J gene TRBJ1-1; a weak D match, TRBD1 (5 bases). Trimming left V 6 bases short and J 1 base short, with 12 bases between. The CDR3 length is 14 residues. CDR1 and CDR2 (germline): MNHEY, SVGAGI. CDR3 protein: CASRPLTGNTEAFF. For the CDR3, the DNA is TGTGCCAGCAGACCCTTAACAGGGAACACTGAAGCTTTCTTT.

The chain carries TRBV7-3 and TRBJ1-1; D gene ambiguous. Trimming removed 4 bases at V and 8 bases at J, with 11 bases between. The CDR3 is 12 residues long. The germline CDR1 and CDR2 sequences are SGHTA and FQGTGA. The CDR3 protein is CASSSNGIEAFF. In nucleotides, the CDR3 is TGTGCCAGCAGCTCAAACGGGATAGAAGCTTTCTTT.

As for this clone: The germline gene is not matched at one end of the junction; a read error may be the cause. V usage is TRBV29-1 and J usage is TRBJ2-1; D ambiguous. CDR1 and CDR2 (germline): SQVTM, ANQGSEA. There are 12 residues in the CDR3. For the CDR3, the DNA is TGCAGCGTTGGCGGCTCCTCCAATGAGCAGTTCTTC. Protein: CSVGGSSNEQFF.

CDR3 region: CSAQDHQELFF. DNA for the CDR3: TGCAGTGCTCAGGATCATCAGGAGCTGTTTTTT. The chain carries TRBV20-1 and TRBJ2-2, with no clear D. V lost 5 bases and J 10 bases, leaving 11 bases between the germline ends. The germline V gene has CDR1 DFQATT and CDR2 SNEGSKA (reference sequence). The CDR3 sequence is 11 residues long.

The CDR3 spells CAWSVDSNYEQYF. The CDR3 region has the DNA TGTGCCTGGAGTGTCGACAGCAACTACGAGCAGTACTTC. The chain has TRBV30 and TRBJ2-7; TRBD1 is a possible D gene (5 bases). Trimming cost V 0 bases and J 3 bases, with 9 bases left between them. The CDR3 covers 13 residues. Germline V lookup: CDR1 GTSNPN, CDR2 SVGIG (reference sequence).

The chain links TRBV14 to TRBJ2-4, with 9 bases identical to TRBD1. Germline CDR1 reads SGHDN; CDR2 reads FVKESK. CDR3 size: 17 residues. Unmatched junction bases numbered 13, after V lost 4 bases and J lost 6 bases. As DNA, the CDR3 is TGTGCCAGCAGCCCACTAGGGGTTGGACAGGGGAGAAACATTCAGTACTTC. Amino acid sequence: CASSPLGVGQGRNIQYF.

This clone was observed a single time. The chain carries TRBV27 and TRBJ1-1; D is ambiguous. The length of the CDR3 is 12 residues. The V end was cut by 3 bases, the J end by 8 bases, with 10 bases between. CDR1 is MNHEY, CDR2 SMNVEV, per germline (reference sequence). CDR3: CASSFGLGEAFF. The CDR3 DNA reads as TGTGCCAGCAGTTTTGGTCTCGGGGAAGCTTTCTTT.

This chain uses TRBV21-1 with TRBJ2-7; the table assigns TRBD1, which was not confirmed against the DNA. TRBV21-1 is designated a pseudogene. This CDR3 spans 17 amino acids. As DNA, the CDR3 is TGTGCCAGCAGCAAAAAAGGCGTCCGGGACAGATCCTACGAGCAGTACTTC. Translation: CASSKKGVRDRSYEQYF.

V usage is TRBV6-1 and J usage is TRBJ1-6, with D hard to call. Germline-derived CDR1 and CDR2 are MNHNS and SASEGT. The CDR3 is 15 residues long. Trimming shortened V by 5 bases and J by 8 bases, and 16 bases separated the two germline ends. CDR3 coding DNA: TGTGCCAGCAGTATAGAGGGCCCGAGTGATTCACCCCTCCACTTT. Its protein is CASSIEGPSDSPLHF.

V and J are TRBV7-9 and TRBJ1-4, with a possible D match to TRBD1 (6 bases). The CDR3 is 15 residues long. Germline CDR1 reads SEHNR; CDR2 reads FQNEAQ (reference sequence). V was clipped by 2 bases and J by 0 bases, with 7 bases between them. CDR3 residues: CASSLWTATNEKLFF. CDR3 nucleotide sequence: TGTGCCAGCAGCTTATGGACAGCAACTAATGAAAAACTGTTTTTT.

The chain combines TRBV5-6 with TRBJ1-4, with 7 bases aligning to TRBD1. The CDR3 is 15 amino acids. In germline, CDR1 is SGHDT, CDR2 YYEEEE. V gave up 1 base and J gave up 5 bases; unmatched junction bases: 5. This CDR3 reads CASSLSGTVNEKLFF. Here the CDR3 DNA reads TGTGCCAGCAGCTTGAGCGGGACAGTCAATGAAAAACTGTTTTTT.

The rearrangement joins TRBV10-1 to TRBJ1-2; D might be TRBD1 (5 bases). V lost 7 bases and J lost 5, with 11 bases in between. There are 12 residues in the CDR3. The germline V gene has CDR1 WNHNN and CDR2 SYGVQD (reference sequence). The CDR3 loop is CASKAGLYGYTF. In DNA form, the CDR3 reads TGCGCCAGCAAGGCAGGGCTATATGGCTACACCTTC.

The chain links TRBV30 to TRBJ1-2, with unresolved D. Germline values: CDR1 GTSNPN, CDR2 SVGIG (reference sequence). Trimming removed 8 bases from V and 1 base from J, with 14 bases in between. The CDR3 spans 13 residues. CDR3 residues: CAASLSFNYGYTF. The CDR3 DNA reads as TGTGCCGCCTCTCTGTCCTTTAACTATGGCTACACCTTC.

The chain is built from TRBV11-2 and TRBJ2-7; unclear D gene. Germline lookup yields CDR1 SGHAT and CDR2 FQNNGV. V was pared by 5 bases and J by 2 bases, with 19 bases between. This CDR3 contains 16 residues. As DNA, the CDR3 is TGTGCCAGCAGCCCCGGCGGCCGTCGAGAGGCCTACGAGCAGTACTTC. Residues: CASSPGGRREAYEQYF.

This clone was seen a single time. V and J are TRBV7-2 and TRBJ1-5, with a weak D call TRBD1 (5 bases). From germline, CDR1 is SGHTA and CDR2 FQGNSA. The V gene lost 2 bases and the J gene lost 3 bases, with 11 bases spanning the gap. CDR3 length equals 15 residues. DNA of the CDR3: TGTGCCAGCAGCTTATCAGCAGGGCTCAATCAGCCCCAGCATTTT. It yields the protein CASSLSAGLNQPQHF.

The V gene is TRBV11-2, the J gene TRBJ2-5; D might be TRBD1 or TRBD2, each matching 5 bases. Germline lookup yields CDR1 SGHAT and CDR2 FQNNGV. This CDR3 has 16 residues. The V and J ends lost 0 bases and 5 bases respectively, with 16 bases between them. The CDR3: CASSLEPYPGTETQYF. The CDR3 region has the DNA TGTGCCAGCAGCTTAGAGCCCTATCCGGGGACGGAGACCCAGTACTTC.

CDR3 loop: CASSPLKGAAYEQYF. CDR3 in DNA: TGCGCCAGCAGCCCCCTTAAGGGGGCTGCCTACGAGCAGTACTTC. V usage is TRBV10-2 and J usage is TRBJ2-7, with 7 positions matching TRBD1. Germline CDR1 and CDR2: WSHSY and SAAADI. The V segment lost 6 bases and the J segment 2 bases; nucleotides outside the gene matches: 10. The CDR3 runs 15 residues.

This chain connects TRBV27 to TRBJ2-7; a weak D match, TRBD1 (6 bases). This CDR3 spans 14 amino acids. Germline CDR1 is MNHEY and CDR2 is SMNVEV (reference sequence). Trimming removed 1 base at V and 2 bases at J, with 9 bases between. This CDR3 reads CASSLYRAAYEQYF. CDR3 nucleotides: TGTGCCAGCAGTTTATACAGGGCCGCCTACGAGCAGTACTTC.

V is TRBV6-5 and J is TRBJ1-2; D may be TRBD1 (6 bases). Germline V gene sequence: CDR1 MNHEY, CDR2 SVGAGI. V gave up 6 bases and J gave up 10 bases, with 15 bases separating them. The CDR3 spans 12 residues. CDR3: CASRASDRSYTF. In DNA form, the CDR3 reads TGTGCCAGCAGGGCCTCAGACAGGTCCTACACCTTC.

CDR3 residues: CASSPTGQGTGELFF. The CDR3 nucleotides are TGTGCCAGCAGCCCGACAGGGCAGGGCACCGGGGAGCTGTTTTTT. The chain employs TRBV7-6 and TRBJ2-2; 7 positions agree with TRBD1. Germline trimming cut 5 bases from V and 4 bases from J; bases unmatched to any gene: 7. The CDR3 is made up of 15 amino acids. Germline CDR1 reads SGHVS; CDR2 reads FNYEAQ.

This chain joins TRBV6-5 and TRBJ2-5; D unresolved. The CDR3 consists of 12 residues. CDR1 is MNHEY, CDR2 SVGAGI, per germline. V lost 5 bases to trimming and J lost 4 bases, with 8 bases between them. The chain's CDR3 is CASSTNRETQYF. The CDR3 nucleotides are TGTGCCAGCAGTACGAATCGAGAGACCCAGTACTTC.

About this clone: A read error may produce the germline difference seen at one junction end. The rearrangement links TRBV5-1 to TRBJ2-1, with 8 bases identical to TRBD2. The CDR3 has 15 amino acids. Germline CDR1 is SGHRS and CDR2 is YFSETQ. In nucleotides, the CDR3 is TGCGTCAGCAGTTTCACTAGCGGTACATTAAATGAGCAGTTCTTC. This codes for CVSSFTSGTLNEQFF.

V usage is TRBV6-5 and J usage is TRBJ1-1; D is ambiguous. The CDR3 has 13 amino acids. V lost 8 bases, J lost 3 bases, and 13 bases lay in between. Germline V gene sequence: CDR1 MNHEY, CDR2 SVGAGI. DNA of the CDR3: TGTGCCAGCCGCCTTGGGGATTACACTGAAGCTTTCTTT. This sequence encodes CASRLGDYTEAFF.

This rearrangement joins TRBV11-2 to TRBJ1-1; 7 bases align to TRBD1. The CDR3 spans 14 residues. Germline trimming cut 7 bases from V and 3 bases from J; bases unmatched to any gene: 8. Germline CDR1 and CDR2: SGHAT and FQNNGV. The CDR3: CASTQGGAYTEAFF. The CDR3 DNA reads as TGTGCCAGCACCCAGGGGGGGGCGTACACTGAAGCTTTCTTT.

The J gene is TRBJ1-2, the V gene TRBV6-4; D gene unclear. CDR3 length: 14 residues. The germline V and J ends were trimmed by 3 bases and 5 bases, with 13 bases remaining between them. Germline CDR1 and CDR2: MRHNA and SNTAGT. Here the CDR3 reads CASSEGLCLYGYTF. The CDR3 DNA sequence: TGTGCCAGCAGTGAGGGTCTCTGCCTATATGGCTACACCTTC.

This clone showed up just once. The CDR3 sequence: CASNLAGVVADTQYF. The DNA for the CDR3 is TGTGCCAGCAACCTGGCGGGGGTTGTCGCAGATACGCAGTATTTT. J is TRBJ2-3 and V is TRBV6-1; 7 bases are a match to TRBD2. The germline V gene encodes CDR1 MNHNS and CDR2 SASEGT. The CDR3 spans 15 residues. After removal of 7 bases from V and 4 bases from J, the junction contained 11 bases not matched to a gene.

The chain uses TRBV5-1 and TRBJ2-5; D remains ambiguous. The V and J ends lost 0 bases and 5 bases respectively, with 11 bases between them. Germline assignment: CDR1 SGHRS and CDR2 YFSETQ. CDR3 length equals 14 residues. The CDR3 DNA reads as TGCGCCAGCAGCTTGGGTCCAGGCGGCGAGACCCAGTACTTC. Translated, it gives CASSLGPGGETQYF.

This chain joins TRBV4-1 and TRBJ2-7; 7 bases are a match to TRBD1. The CDR3 length is 16 residues. Germline CDR1 is MGHRA and CDR2 is YSYEKL. J was trimmed by 5 bases and V by 1 base; bases with no gene match: 11. The CDR3 coding sequence is TGCGCCAGCAGCCAAGGACAGGGAATGTCACACAACGAGCAGTACTTC. Its protein is CASSQGQGMSHNEQYF.

The V call is TRBV29-1, the J call TRBJ2-1; 16 positions agree with TRBD2. V gave up 7 bases and J gave up 5 bases; unmatched junction bases: 5. The CDR3 runs to 15 residues. Germline V gene sequence: CDR1 SQVTM, CDR2 ANQGSEA. The CDR3 loop is CSGQGLAGGHNEQFF. The CDR3 DNA sequence: TGCAGCGGGCAGGGACTAGCGGGGGGGCACAATGAGCAGTTCTTC.